The 30 T cell receptor beta chains below all came from one sample that was sequenced in a study of immune evolution from preneoplasia to lung adenocarcinoma. The repertoire was sequenced with immunoSEQ multiplex PCR; TCRdb's copy has only in-frame clones and lacks some. This table holds 7,500 to 8,500 clones, approximately 80% found once. Specimen: FFPE invasive lung adenocarcinoma tissue. These receptors were obtained from a person aged 50-75 years with lung adenocarcinoma.

The chain has TRBV11-2 and TRBJ1-4, with 9 nucleotides matching TRBD1. The CDR3 covers 14 residues. V was pared by 5 bases and J by 8 bases, with 6 bases of the junction left unmatched. Germline lookup yields CDR1 SGHAT and CDR2 FQNNGV. The CDR3 region has the DNA TGTGCCAGCAGCACCATAGGACAGGGGGAAAAACTGTTTTTT. Translating gives CASSTIGQGEKLFF. Full variable domain (rest looked up from reference TRBV11-2 and TRBJ1-4): EAGVAQSPRYKIIEKRQSVAFWCNPISGHATLYWYQQILGQGPKLLIQFQNNGVVDDSQLPKDRFSAERLKGVDSTLKIQPAKLEDSAVYLCASSTIGQGEKLFFGSGTQLSVL.

This chain's CDR3 is CAISVREGPNEQFF. CDR3 nucleotides: TGTGCCATCAGTGTTCGGGAGGGCCCCAATGAGCAGTTCTTC. V is TRBV10-3 and J is TRBJ2-1; 8 bases map to TRBD2. CDR1 ENHRY and CDR2 SYGVKD come from the germline V gene. The CDR3 spans 14 residues. V shed 4 bases and J 6 bases; nucleotides not matched to a gene: 5.

This chain uses TRBV4-1 with TRBJ2-1; D is unclear. Trimming removed 3 bases from V and 4 bases from J, with 7 bases in between. CDR1 MGHRA and CDR2 YSYEKL come from the germline V gene. The CDR3 spans 13 residues. The CDR3 sequence: CASSHELYNEQFF. CDR3 DNA: TGCGCCAGCAGCCATGAGCTATACAATGAGCAGTTCTTC.

The chain is built from TRBV5-1 and TRBJ2-3; D remains unclear. The ends were cut back, 3 bases at V and 2 bases at J, with 16 bases in the middle. This CDR3 has 16 residues. Germline CDR1 is SGHRS and CDR2 is YFSETQ. The CDR3 loop reads CASSSDGLRHTDTQYF. The CDR3 nucleotides read TGCGCCAGCAGCTCGGACGGCCTGCGGCACACAGATACGCAGTATTTT.

This chain links TRBV28 with TRBJ2-7, with D possibly matching TRBD2 (5 bases). CDR3 length equals 14 residues. The germline V gene encodes CDR1 MDHEN and CDR2 SYDVKM. V was pared by 5 bases and J by 7 bases, with 18 bases between. The CDR3 loop reads CASSPTQAPGEQYF. CDR3 nucleotide sequence: TGTGCCAGCAGTCCGACTCAAGCACCGGGGGAGCAGTACTTC.

V gene TRBV18 combines with J gene TRBJ2-7; 9 bases agree with TRBD2. This CDR3 has 15 residues. V shed 1 base, J shed 2 bases, and the junction held 3 bases outside the gene matches. Germline V lookup: CDR1 KGHSH, CDR2 LQKENI. The CDR3 sequence: CASSPRLAATYEQYF. The CDR3 DNA follows: TGTGCCAGCTCACCACGACTAGCGGCAACCTACGAGCAGTACTTC. The whole variable domain, filled in from reference TRBV18 and TRBJ2-7, reads NAGVMQNPRHLVRRRGQEARLRCSPMKGHSHVYWYRQLPEEGLKFMVYLQKENIIDESGMPKERFSAEFPKEGPSILRIQQVVRGDSAAYFCASSPRLAATYEQYFGPGTRLTVT.

This chain joins TRBV7-9 and TRBJ2-6, with 7 bases identical to TRBD1. The junction had 3 bases not matched to a gene; V was cut back by 5 bases and J by 2 bases. The CDR3 has 15 residues. Looked up from germline, CDR1 is SEHNR and CDR2 is FQNEAQ (reference sequence). The CDR3 reads CASSVDRAGANVLTF. The CDR3 coding sequence is TGTGCCAGCAGCGTAGACAGGGCTGGGGCCAACGTCCTGACTTTC.

The genes are TRBV27 and TRBJ2-5, with 11 bases aligning to TRBD2. V gave up 2 bases and J gave up 7 bases; unmatched junction bases: 9. The CDR3 covers 16 residues. Germline V gene lookup returns CDR1 MNHEY and CDR2 SMNVEV (reference sequence). The CDR3, as DNA: TGTGCCAGCAGTTTACAGTACCGACTAGCGGGAACGACCCAGTACTTC. This encodes CASSLQYRLAGTTQYF.

V usage is TRBV7-9 and J usage is TRBJ2-7, with 8 nucleotides matching TRBD1. Germline values: CDR1 SEHNR, CDR2 FQNEAQ (reference sequence). CDR3 length: 14 residues. Trimming cost V 4 bases and J 5 bases; bases outside gene matches: 7. CDR3 in DNA: TGTGCCAGCAGCTCGGGGCAGGGGGCCCACGAGCAGTACTTC. It translates to CASSSGQGAHEQYF.

This chain links TRBV30 with TRBJ1-4; the D gene is possibly TRBD1 (5 bases). V lost 4 bases, J lost 5 bases, and 11 bases lay in between. Germline assignment: CDR1 GTSNPN and CDR2 SVGIG (reference sequence). The CDR3 runs to 13 residues. CDR3 residues: CAWTGLLNEKLFF. CDR3 DNA: TGTGCCTGGACGGGACTCTTGAATGAAAAACTGTTTTTT.

V gene TRBV5-1 combines with J gene TRBJ1-1, with D unresolved. Per germline, CDR1 SGHRS and CDR2 YFSETQ. The CDR3 is 16 residues long. The V end lost 3 bases, the J end lost 0 bases, and 15 bases lay between the germline ends. The CDR3 coding sequence is TGCGCCAGCAGCTGGACGTCGGGTCGCTTGAACACTGAAGCTTTCTTT. Its translation is CASSWTSGRLNTEAFF.

The chain recombines TRBV27 with TRBJ2-7; either TRBD1 or TRBD2 may supply D (6 bases each). The CDR3 contains 14 residues. Trimming left V 2 bases short and J 2 bases short, with 10 bases between. Germline CDR1 reads MNHEY; CDR2 reads SMNVEV (reference sequence). The CDR3 loop reads CASSLRGAAYEQYF. DNA for the CDR3: TGTGCCAGCAGTTTAAGGGGGGCGGCCTACGAGCAGTACTTC.

J is TRBJ2-1 and V is TRBV7-2; D unresolved. Germline CDR1 reads SGHTA; CDR2 reads FQGNSA. The germline V and J ends were trimmed by 2 bases and 8 bases, with 7 bases remaining between them. There are 12 residues in the CDR3. The CDR3 sequence: CASSLKGYEQFF. DNA of the CDR3: TGTGCCAGCAGCTTAAAAGGATATGAGCAGTTCTTC.

This clone was counted between two and nine times. Other nucleotide sequences in the sample specify the same CDR3. The J gene is TRBJ1-1, the V gene TRBV18; the D gene is possibly TRBD1 (5 bases). Germline CDR1 and CDR2: KGHSH and LQKENI. The CDR3 runs to 13 residues. Trimming cost V 3 bases and J 5 bases, with 10 bases left between them. The CDR3 DNA is TGTGCCAGCTCACCGCAGGGTGGAACTGAAGCTTTCTTT. Translated, it gives CASSPQGGTEAFF.

The sample holds a few counts of this clone. The genes are TRBV10-2 and TRBJ2-1; tentative D call: TRBD1 (6 bases). The CDR3 sequence is 11 residues long. The V end lost 1 base, the J end lost 15 bases, and 10 bases lay between the germline ends. Germline CDR1 WSHSY, CDR2 SAAADI. CDR3 amino acids: CASSEWAGVFF. The CDR3 DNA follows: TGCGCCAGCAGTGAGTGGGCAGGGGTGTTCTTC.

In this sample, this clone turned up once. The CDR3 loop is CASSSPFSGANVLTF. Here the CDR3 DNA reads TGTGCCAGCAGCTCCCCGTTCTCTGGGGCCAACGTCCTGACTTTC. This chain joins TRBV5-6 and TRBJ2-6; D call uncertain. The V end lost 3 bases, the J end lost 0 bases, and 7 bases lay between the germline ends. This CDR3 spans 15 amino acids. Germline CDR1 reads SGHDT; CDR2 reads YYEEEE.

V is TRBV5-6 and J is TRBJ2-5; D unresolved. The CDR3 spans 14 residues. Germline V gene data show CDR1 as SGHDT and CDR2 as YYEEEE. V gave up 0 bases and J gave up 5 bases, with 11 bases separating them. For the CDR3, the DNA is TGTGCCAGCAGCTTGGGTGCCAGGATGGAGACCCAGTACTTC. It translates to CASSLGARMETQYF.

This chain links TRBV27 with TRBJ1-2; possible D gene TRBD1, 5 bases. Trimming pared 4 bases from V and 4 bases from J, leaving 16 bases between. Germline V gives CDR1 MNHEY, CDR2 SMNVEV (reference sequence). CDR3 length equals 15 residues. The CDR3 sequence is CASSSMGGLSYGYTF. CDR3 bases: TGTGCCAGCAGTTCCATGGGGGGTTTGAGCTATGGCTACACCTTC.

The V gene is TRBV11-2, the J gene TRBJ2-1; the match to TRBD1 covers 8 bases. CDR1 SGHAT and CDR2 FQNNGV come from the germline V gene. The V and J ends lost 3 bases and 2 bases, in that order; junction bases with no gene match: 3. The CDR3 sequence is 15 residues long. The CDR3 reads CASSLDRATYNEQFF. As DNA, the CDR3 is TGTGCCAGCAGCTTGGACAGGGCAACCTACAATGAGCAGTTCTTC.

The chain uses TRBV28 and TRBJ2-5; 7 positions agree with TRBD1. J lost 1 base, V lost 1 base, and 0 bases had no gene match. In germline, CDR1 is MDHEN, CDR2 SYDVKM. The CDR3 spans 14 residues. The CDR3 DNA reads as TGTGCCAGCAGTTTATACAGGGGCCAAGAGACCCAGTACTTC. Protein: CASSLYRGQETQYF.

The chain combines TRBV10-3 with TRBJ1-1; no clear D gene. V was trimmed by 9 bases and J by 10 bases, leaving 21 bases between them. The CDR3 is 13 residues long. CDR1 is ENHRY and CDR2 is SYGVKD in the germline V gene. The CDR3 region has the DNA TGTGCCATACATCAGGCGAGCGGGGTGGGAGCTTTCTTT. As protein: CAIHQASGVGAFF.

The genes are TRBV9 and TRBJ2-3, with D perhaps assigned TRBD1 or TRBD2 (7 bases each). The CDR3 is 17 amino acids. The germline CDR1 and CDR2 sequences are SGDLS and YYNGEE. The V and J ends lost 0 bases and 0 bases respectively, with 14 bases between them. CDR3 DNA sequence: TGTGCCAGCAGCGTAGAGGGAGGGGGCGTAAGCACAGATACGCAGTATTTT. Protein sequence: CASSVEGGGVSTDTQYF.

The chain has TRBV7-9 and TRBJ2-7, with 7 bases that match TRBD1. CDR3 length: 16 amino acids. The germline CDR1 and CDR2 sequences are SEHNR and FQNEAQ (reference sequence). Losses at the gene ends were 5 bases for V and 1 base for J; bases not matched to a gene: 11. The CDR3 sequence: CASSQTPQGQSYEQYF. CDR3 DNA sequence: TGTGCCAGCAGCCAAACCCCACAGGGGCAATCCTACGAGCAGTACTTC.

V and J are TRBV27 and TRBJ2-4, with D possibly being TRBD1 (6 bases). Germline CDR1 and CDR2: MNHEY and SMNVEV (reference sequence). V dropped 8 bases and J dropped 6 bases, with 14 bases sitting between them. This CDR3 is built from 13 residues. The CDR3 spells CASAPGQRNIQYF. The CDR3 DNA follows: TGTGCCAGCGCCCCCGGACAGAGAAACATTCAGTACTTC.

The chain has TRBV9 and TRBJ2-2; 9 bases are shared with TRBD2. Losses at the gene ends were 5 bases for V and 5 bases for J; bases not matched to a gene: 10. Germline CDR1 and CDR2: SGDLS and YYNGEE. CDR3 length: 16 amino acids. CDR3 region: CASRDEAGGETGELFF. Written as DNA, the CDR3 is TGTGCCAGCAGAGATGAAGCGGGAGGAGAGACCGGGGAGCTGTTTTTT. The full variable domain, its missing parts supplied by reference TRBV9 and TRBJ2-2, is DSGVTQTPKHLITATGQRVTLRCSPRSGDLSVYWYQQSLDQGLQFLIQYYNGEERAKGNILERFSAQQFPDLHSELNLSSLELGDSALYFCASRDEAGGETGELFFGEGSRLTVL.

On this clone: Given a much more abundant clone one base away, this may be a read error. Within the sample, other DNA sequences also encode this same CDR3. The rearrangement links TRBV5-4 to TRBJ2-3; D perhaps matches TRBD2 (5 bases). The CDR3 covers 15 residues. Germline loops: CDR1 SGHNT, CDR2 YYREEE (reference sequence). Trimming pared 10 bases from V and 2 bases from J, leaving 20 bases between. CDR3 nucleotide sequence: TGTGCCCTCAGTCCCGGCGCAGACTACACAGATACGCAGTATTTT. It translates to CALSPGADYTDTQYF.

The chain recombines TRBV7-9 with TRBJ1-4; D gene ambiguous. In germline, CDR1 is SEHNR, CDR2 FQNEAQ (reference sequence). The ends were cut back, 4 bases at V and 7 bases at J, with 13 bases in the middle. The CDR3 consists of 14 residues. CDR3 protein: CASSSRDRGEKLFF. DNA for the CDR3: TGTGCCAGCAGCTCCCGGGATCGCGGTGAAAAACTGTTTTTT.

This chain joins TRBV4-1 and TRBJ1-1; 11 bases are a match to TRBD1. This CDR3 spans 19 amino acids. V was pared by 2 bases and J by 5 bases, with 16 bases of the junction left unmatched. Looked up from germline, CDR1 is MGHRA and CDR2 is YSYEKL. CDR3 bases: TGCGCCAGCAGCCAAACGAAGGGAGGGACAGGGGGTCGGGAGACTGAAGCTTTCTTT. Amino acid sequence: CASSQTKGGTGGRETEAFF.

This chain links TRBV28 with TRBJ2-7; weak D call: TRBD2 (5 bases). Deletions cut 6 bases from V and 9 bases from J, with 21 bases between. Per germline, CDR1 MDHEN and CDR2 SYDVKM. This CDR3 has 14 amino acids. Here the CDR3 DNA reads TGTGCCAGCAGCCGCCCCGATTCCACACTAGGGCAGTACTTC. Translated, it gives CASSRPDSTLGQYF.

The genes are TRBV6-5 and TRBJ2-5; tentative D call: TRBD1 (6 bases). V lost 8 bases and J lost 4, with 17 bases in between. This CDR3 region has 14 residues. Germline values: CDR1 MNHEY, CDR2 SVGAGI. The CDR3 nucleotides read TGTGCCAGCTCCCCGGACAGCCTCCCAGAGACCCAGTACTTC. This codes for CASSPDSLPETQYF.